Listed below are T cell receptor beta chains from one sample, sequenced in a study of blood T cell repertoires in COVID-19. Measured with immunoSEQ multiplex PCR; TCRdb has only the in-frame clones, and not every one. The sample consists of hundreds of thousands of clones, over 80% of them appearing once. Sequencing used peripheral blood. These receptors were collected from a woman aged 70-85 years with COVID-19, enrolled during active disease. CDR3s include the opening cysteine and the closing phenylalanine or tryptophan. D genes are given only for firm matches. The size field is filled for only some rows; it gives once, few, many or a size class.

V gene	D gene	J gene	clone size	CDR3 DNA	CDR3 protein
TRBV6-2/TRBV6-3	TRBD1	TRBJ1-1	-	TGTGCCAGCAGTTACCGTCGTGATGGACAGGGCTACCGGAACACTGAAGCTTTCTTT	CASSYRRDGQGYRNTEAFF
TRBV30	TRBD2	TRBJ2-7	-	TGTGCCTGGAAACGATCGACTAGCACCTACGAGCAGTACTTC	CAWKRSTSTYEQYF
TRBV28	-	TRBJ1-1	once	TGTGCCAGCAGTTTACCTCCCCCGGAGCGGAACACTGAAGCTTTCTTT	CASSLPPPERNTEAFF
TRBV18	TRBD1	TRBJ1-2	-	TGTGCCAGCTCACCGACAGGGAACTATGGCTACACCTTC	CASSPTGNYGYTF
TRBV18	TRBD1	TRBJ1-1	-	TGTGCCAGCTCACCCCGGGACAGGGGGCGAACTGAAGCTTTCTTT	CASSPRDRGRTEAFF
TRBV19	-	TRBJ2-3	-	TGTGCCAGTAGTAGCGGACCGGGACAAGGAGGCCCAGATACGCAGTATTTT	CASSSGPGQGGPDTQYF
TRBV12-5	-	TRBJ2-7	-	TGTGCTAGTGGTTTGTTTTCGGGGCAGGGGTTGACCTACGAGCAGTACTTC	CASGLFSGQGLTYEQYF
TRBV28	-	TRBJ1-4	-	TGTGCCAGCAGTGGTTTGGGAGCCAGGAGTAATGAAAAACTGTTTTTT	CASSGLGARSNEKLFF
TRBV3-1/TRBV3-2	-	TRBJ2-1	-	TGTGCCAGCAGCCAAGCAACTAAGCAGTTCTTC	CASSQATKQFF
TRBV19	-	TRBJ2-7	-	TGTGCCAGTAGTAGGGGCCCGGCTAGTTTGGAGCAGTACTTC	CASSRGPASLEQYF
TRBV5-4	TRBD2	TRBJ2-1	once	TGTGCCAGCAGCAGTGGAGTAGCGGGCTACAATGAGCAGTTCTTC	CASSSGVAGYNEQFF
TRBV27	TRBD2	TRBJ2-1	-	TGTGCCAGCAGTTTGCTTCGCGGGACTAGCGGGAGCCACAATGAGCAGTTCTTC	CASSLLRGTSGSHNEQFF
TRBV7-8	-	TRBJ1-1	-	TGTGCCAGCAGCTGGTCCCGGGGAGAGCCTCAGAACACTGAAGCTTTCTTT	CASSWSRGEPQNTEAFF
TRBV28	TRBD1	TRBJ1-2	-	TGTGCCAGCGGGACAGGGGGCCTTGGGGGCTACACCTTC	CASGTGGLGGYTF
TRBV28	-	TRBJ2-2	-	TGTGCCAGCAGTTTAGATCGGGCCGGGGAGCTGTTTTTT	CASSLDRAGELFF